These 25 T cell receptor beta chains were sequenced from one sample in a study of T cells in Graves' hyperthyroidism and ophthalmopathy. The CDR3 regions of TCR beta were amplified from RNA transcripts. Using the HTBI primer set, a first-round RT-PCR was run on the TCR CDR3. MiXCR, run by TCRdb on the multiplex PCR reads, gives a single entry per CDR3 protein. The sample carries about 740,000 distinct CDR3 sequences, around 15% recorded once. The sample consisted of blood. The receptors were gathered from a woman under 30 with Graves' hyperthyroidism.

This clonotype was counted many times. V is TRBV13 and J is TRBJ2-3; 7 bases are shared with TRBD2. The CDR3 contains 15 residues. Germline CDR1 and CDR2: PRHDT and FYEKMQ (reference sequence). Unmatched junction bases numbered 5, after V lost 1 base and J lost 4 bases. The CDR3: CASSLATAGADTQYF. The CDR3 bases are TGTGCCAGCAGCTTAGCGACTGCGGGAGCAGATACGCAGTATTTT.

This clonotype was seen at least ten times. The chain has TRBV7-9 and TRBJ2-7; D perhaps matches TRBD1 (5 bases). This CDR3 spans 13 amino acids. V lost 5 bases, J lost 5 bases, and 13 bases lay in between. Germline V gene data show CDR1 as SEHNR and CDR2 as FQNEAQ (reference sequence). CDR3 nucleotide sequence: TGTGCCAGCAGCCCTCCCGACAGCCACGAGCAGTACTTC. Its translation: CASSPPDSHEQYF.

This chain connects TRBV20-1 to TRBJ2-1, with 8 bases fitting TRBD2. Germline V gene sequence: CDR1 DFQATT, CDR2 SNEGSKA (reference sequence). The V and J ends lost 3 bases and 7 bases, in that order; junction bases with no gene match: 11. The CDR3 covers 15 residues. The CDR3 coding sequence is TGCAGTGCTAGGCCGAGTCGGGAGGGCCCAAATGAGCAGTTCTTC. Protein sequence: CSARPSREGPNEQFF.

As for this clonotype: A much larger clone lies one base from this, so it may be a read error. The chain has TRBV11-2 and TRBJ2-1; 11 bases match TRBD2. Per germline, CDR1 SGHAT and CDR2 FQNNGV. The CDR3 extends over 18 amino acids. Unmatched junction bases numbered 13, after V lost 5 bases and J lost 4 bases. In nucleotides, the CDR3 is TGTGCCAGCAGCGAACCGGGACTAGCGGAGAAGAGGTACAATGAGCAGTTCTTC. Its translation is CASSEPGLAEKRYNEQFF.

This clonotype has a handful of counts. An end of the junction does not agree with germline; a read error may underlie this. The gene calls are TRBV6-2 or TRBV6-3 and TRBJ1-6; 10 nucleotides match TRBD1. This CDR3 region has 14 residues. Germline values: CDR1 MNHEY, CDR2 SVGEGT. CDR3 sequence: CASTRQGAVSPLHF. The CDR3 coding sequence is TGTGCCAGCACCCGACAGGGGGCGGTTTCACCTCTCCACTTT.

This clonotype was counted ten times or more. The chain uses TRBV7-2 and TRBJ2-7; 7 nucleotides match TRBD2. Germline V lookup: CDR1 SGHTA, CDR2 FQGNSA. The V segment lost 5 bases and the J segment 6 bases; nucleotides outside the gene matches: 16. This CDR3 comprises 16 residues. The CDR3 DNA follows: TGTGCCAGCAGCCAGCACACCGCCCGGACGGGAGGCGAGCAGTACTTC. Its translation is CASSQHTARTGGEQYF.

This clonotype was counted ten times or more. This rearrangement joins TRBV7-3 to TRBJ2-2; D gene uncertain. CDR1 and CDR2 (germline): SGHTA, FQGTGA. The CDR3 has 15 amino acids. Between the trimmed V and J ends, which lost 3 bases and 2 bases, there was a span of 10 bases. CDR3 coding DNA: TGTGCCAGCAGCTTTGGGGATTTAAACACCGGGGAGCTGTTTTTT. This translates into CASSFGDLNTGELFF.

This clonotype was found many times. The genes are TRBV18 and TRBJ2-5; D is undetermined. This CDR3 is 13 amino acids long. The germline V and J ends were trimmed by 6 bases and 4 bases, with 12 bases remaining between them. Germline CDR1 reads KGHSH; CDR2 reads LQKENI. CDR3 sequence reads: CASSQTWRETQYF. The CDR3 DNA is TGTGCCAGCTCTCAGACCTGGAGAGAGACCCAGTACTTC.

In this sample, this clonotype turned up many times. The chain employs TRBV2 and TRBJ2-3; D perhaps matches TRBD1 (6 bases). Germline CDR1 reads SNHLY; CDR2 reads FYNNEI. This CDR3 contains 16 residues. V was clipped by 8 bases and J by 3 bases, with 21 bases between them. The CDR3 loop is CASAYRDGLLTDTQYF. In nucleotides, the CDR3 is TGTGCCAGCGCTTACAGGGACGGCCTCCTTACAGATACGCAGTATTTT. Supplemented by reference TRBV2 and TRBJ2-3, the full variable domain reads EPEVTQTPSHQVTQMGQEVILRCVPISNHLYFYWYRQILGQKVEFLVSFYNNEISEKSEIFDDQFSVERPDGSNFTLKIRSTKLEDSAMYFCASAYRDGLLTDTQYFGPGTRLTVL.

The rearrangement joins TRBV20-1 to TRBJ1-1; perhaps TRBD1 as D (5 bases). CDR3 length equals 14 residues. V gave up 6 bases and J gave up 4 bases, with 18 bases separating them. The germline gives CDR1 DFQATT, CDR2 SNEGSKA (reference sequence). The CDR3: CSALRVGVGTEAFF. Written as DNA, the CDR3 is TGCAGTGCCCTCAGGGTCGGAGTGGGCACTGAAGCTTTCTTT.

This clonotype was seen ten or more times. The chain recombines TRBV11-2 with TRBJ2-5, with D tentatively TRBD2 (6 bases). This CDR3 contains 15 residues. Germline V gives CDR1 SGHAT, CDR2 FQNNGV. V lost 1 base and J lost 3, with 12 bases in between. The DNA of the CDR3 is TGTGCCAGCAGCTTAGTTTATGGGGAGGAAGAGACCCAGTACTTC. It codes for CASSLVYGEEETQYF. The full variable domain, completed using reference TRBV11-2 and TRBJ2-5, is EAGVAQSPRYKIIEKRQSVAFWCNPISGHATLYWYQQILGQGPKLLIQFQNNGVVDDSQLPKDRFSAERLKGVDSTLKIQPAKLEDSAVYLCASSLVYGEEETQYFGPGTRLLVL.

Concerning this clonotype itself: The junction shows a germline mismatch at one end, possibly a read error. The chain uses TRBV2 and TRBJ2-5; the D gene is possibly TRBD1 (5 bases). The germline gives CDR1 SNHLY, CDR2 FYNNEI. CDR3 length: 13 amino acids. The CDR3 DNA follows: TGTGCCAGCAGCCCAGACAGCCAAGGGACCCAGTACTTC. This gives the protein CASSPDSQGTQYF.

V usage is TRBV28 and J usage is TRBJ2-1; 16 bases are a match to TRBD2. The germline V gene has CDR1 MDHEN and CDR2 SYDVKM. The CDR3 is 16 residues long. J gave up 7 bases and V 8 bases, and 8 bases lay outside the gene matches. The CDR3 DNA reads TGTGCCAGCGGAAAGGGACTAGCGGGAGGGAGGAATGAGCAGTTCTTC. Amino acid sequence: CASGKGLAGGRNEQFF.

This clonotype was recorded many times. The chain uses TRBV20-1 and TRBJ2-7, with TRBD2 identical over 14 bases. The V segment lost 3 bases and the J segment 4 bases; nucleotides outside the gene matches: 5. CDR3 length: 15 amino acids. Germline V CDR1 and CDR2: DFQATT, SNEGSKA (reference sequence). Written as DNA, the CDR3 is TGCAGTGCTAGCGGACTAGCGGGAGGTGGGTACGAGCAGTACTTC. This sequence encodes CSASGLAGGGYEQYF.

This clonotype was detected only a few times. V is TRBV11-2 and J is TRBJ2-7; D assignment may be TRBD1 or TRBD2 (5 bases each). The CDR3 is 15 residues long. CDR1 SGHAT and CDR2 FQNNGV come from the germline V gene. With 5 bases removed from V and 0 bases from J, the gap between germline ends came to 14 bases. For the CDR3, the DNA is TGTGCCAGCAGCCGGGGACGGGTGCTCTCCTACGAGCAGTACTTC. Translated, it gives CASSRGRVLSYEQYF.

This clonotype was observed many times. The chain employs TRBV27 and TRBJ2-1; 14 bases map to TRBD2. The CDR3 runs to 16 residues. Looked up from germline, CDR1 is MNHEY and CDR2 is SMNVEV (reference sequence). With V trimmed by 4 bases and J by 9 bases, 8 bases remained unmatched. CDR3 in amino acids: CASSYRLAGGPGEQFF. In nucleotides, the CDR3 is TGTGCCAGCAGTTACCGACTAGCGGGAGGGCCGGGTGAGCAGTTCTTC.

Ten or more counts support this clonotype. The chain is built from TRBV5-1 and TRBJ1-1; D is perhaps TRBD1 (6 bases). The CDR3 extends over 15 amino acids. The ends were cut back, 1 base at V and 2 bases at J, with 12 bases in the middle. Germline-derived CDR1 and CDR2 are SGHRS and YFSETQ. The CDR3 region has the DNA TGCGCCAGCAGCTTGAGGGGGGCCGGTAACACTGAAGCTTTCTTT. It yields the protein CASSLRGAGNTEAFF.

This clonotype came up many times. The chain carries TRBV12-3 or TRBV12-4 and TRBJ1-5; a possible D gene is TRBD1 (5 bases). The CDR3 covers 15 residues. The V and J ends lost 2 bases and 6 bases respectively, with 14 bases between them. CDR3 region: CASSLRGVVRQPQHF. In DNA form, the CDR3 reads TGTGCCAGCAGTTTACGAGGGGTCGTGCGTCAGCCCCAGCATTTT.

This chain connects TRBV20-1 to TRBJ2-1; no definite D call. V was shortened by 5 bases and J by 0 bases, with 11 bases between the two germline ends. Germline V gives CDR1 DFQATT, CDR2 SNEGSKA (reference sequence). The CDR3 has 14 amino acids. The CDR3 DNA is TGCAGTGCTGTAATACCCAGCTCCTACAATGAGCAGTTCTTC. Protein product: CSAVIPSSYNEQFF.

The V gene is TRBV9, the J gene TRBJ2-2, with TRBD1 matching 7 bases. Unmatched junction bases numbered 4, after V lost 3 bases and J lost 2 bases. Germline V gene sequence: CDR1 SGDLS, CDR2 YYNGEE. CDR3 length equals 15 residues. CDR3 in DNA: TGTGCCAGCAGCGCGACAGGGAGAAACACCGGGGAGCTGTTTTTT. This encodes CASSATGRNTGELFF.

The rearrangement links TRBV13 to TRBJ2-7; 8 bases map to TRBD2. CDR3 length equals 17 residues. Germline CDR1 PRHDT, CDR2 FYEKMQ (reference sequence). Trimming removed 5 bases from V and 2 bases from J; junction bases left unmatched: 14. CDR3 DNA sequence: TGTGCCAGCAGCGGCGGACTAGCCCGGGAGTCAGCCTACGAGCAGTACTTC. Protein: CASSGGLARESAYEQYF.

The gene calls are TRBV12-3 or TRBV12-4 and TRBJ2-1; D possibly corresponds to TRBD2 (5 bases). The J call may not be correct, given that the DNA end is closer to TRBJ2-7. The CDR3 has 17 residues. CDR3 sequence: CASSPDMRERSYNEQYF. CDR3 coding DNA: TGTGCCAGCAGTCCCGATATGAGGGAGCGCTCCTACAATGAGCAGTACTTC.

In its sample, this clonotype was seen many times. The V gene is TRBV12-3 or TRBV12-4, the J gene TRBJ2-2; D uncertain. The CDR3 sequence is 15 residues long. V lost 6 bases to trimming and J lost 3 bases, with 14 bases between them. CDR3 region: CASRHPQWDTGELFF. The CDR3 DNA reads as TGTGCCAGCAGACACCCTCAGTGGGACACCGGGGAGCTGTTTTTT.

This clonotype showed up many times. V gene TRBV6-4 combines with J gene TRBJ1-1; no clear D gene. Germline V lookup: CDR1 MRHNA, CDR2 SNTAGT. With 9 bases removed from V and 3 bases from J, the gap between germline ends came to 14 bases. The CDR3 is 13 residues long. CDR3 amino acids: CARAGGEDTEAFF. The CDR3 bases are TGTGCCAGAGCCGGCGGTGAGGACACTGAAGCTTTCTTT.

Comment on this clonotype: A much larger clonotype is one base distant, so this may be a read error. The J gene is TRBJ1-4, the V gene TRBV30; tentatively, D is TRBD1 (6 bases). CDR3 size: 13 residues. Trimming removed 5 bases at V and 4 bases at J, with 11 bases between. CDR1 and CDR2 from the germline V gene are GTSNPN and SVGIG (reference sequence). The CDR3 nucleotides read TGTGCCTGGGCCCGGGGGCTTAATGAAAAACTGTTTTTT. Its protein is CAWARGLNEKLFF.